The T cell receptor beta chain described here comes from a study of early T cells in non-severe SARS-CoV-2 infection. Study-level information: Sequencing targeted bulk RNA from unsorted whole blood, leaving chains unpaired.

Findings and limits, study-wide: Comparison of clonotypes with VDJdb favored anti-spike CD8 responses while missing private and CD4 specificities.

Germline V gives CDR1 DFQATT, CDR2 SNEGSKA (reference sequence). The V gene lost 5 bases and the J gene lost 2 bases, with 19 bases spanning the gap. This CDR3 has 16 amino acids. Each single cDNA molecule received a unique molecular identifier. TCRdb re-derived calls from the 5' RACE reads in MiXCR, one entry per CDR3 protein. There are about 77,000 distinct CDR3 sequences in the sample; about 5% occur only once, and around 7.3% lies in the top ten. Regarding this clonotype: The antigen remains undetermined.

This rearrangement joins TRBV20-1 to TRBJ1-5; TRBD1 might be the D (6 bases). The clonotype was recovered from an adult who was a healthcare worker with PCR-confirmed SARS-CoV-2 infection or an uninfected control (not recorded which). The sequences come from whole blood, collected at baseline. The CDR3 here is CSAWGADRFGNQPQHF. In DNA form, the CDR3 reads TGCAGTGCTTGGGGGGCAGACAGGTTTGGCAATCAGCCCCAGCATTTT.